This T cell receptor beta chain was captured by sequencing in a study of cytomegalovirus exposure and HLA in healthy donors. Study outcomes and limitations: Researchers catalogued under 200 TCR beta chains as cytomegalovirus-associated. Later analysis reportedly placed an Asian-associated ancestry cluster below the roughly 680-donor mean in N-insertions.

PCR was performed using 60 Vbeta and 13 Jbeta primers. Using immunoSEQ multiplex PCR, the repertoire was profiled, and TCRdb retains in-frame clones only, with some absent. Counted here are roughly 280,000 clones, about 75% occurring once; the ten biggest clones make up around 2%. Germline V gene lookup returns CDR1 SGHRS and CDR2 YFSETQ. The CDR3 extends over 15 amino acids. The V gene end was trimmed by 5 bases and the J gene end by 3 bases; junction bases not matched to a gene: 8. Concerning this clone itself: Its antigen is as yet unknown.

V gene TRBV5-1 combines with J gene TRBJ1-2; 9 bases agree with TRBD1. This TCR derives from a female donor in good health and CMV-seronegative. The sequencing sample was made of PBMCs. CDR3 loop: CASSTGTGWDYGYTF. The CDR3 DNA is TGCGCCAGCAGTACCGGGACAGGGTGGGACTATGGCTACACCTTC.